Below are 15 T cell receptor beta chains sequenced from a single sample in a study of blood T cell repertoires in COVID-19. Profiling relied on immunoSEQ multiplex PCR, and the TCRdb table lists in-frame clones only, not all of them. The top ten clones hold roughly an eighth of a sample with about 180,000 clones, approximately 88% of them seen once. Sequencing used peripheral blood. The source is a man aged 18-30 years with active or convalescent COVID-19.

This chain joins TRBV11-2 and TRBJ2-7, with D possibly matching TRBD2 (5 bases). CDR1 SGHAT and CDR2 FQNNGV come from the germline V gene. V was trimmed by 5 bases and J by 5 bases, leaving 13 bases between them. The CDR3 has 13 residues. This CDR3 reads CASSPTRPNEQYF. The CDR3 region has the DNA TGTGCCAGCAGCCCCACTAGGCCCAACGAGCAGTACTTC.

The table lists this clone with a count of one. The CDR3: CASSTGFYYGYTF. CDR3 DNA sequence: TGTGCCAGCAGTACAGGGTTCTACTATGGCTACACCTTC. The rearrangement uses TRBV28 and TRBJ1-2; D perhaps matches TRBD1 (6 bases). The CDR3 consists of 13 residues. With 5 bases removed from V and 3 bases from J, the gap between germline ends came to 10 bases. Germline values: CDR1 MDHEN, CDR2 SYDVKM.

J is TRBJ2-5 and V is TRBV5-1; possible D gene TRBD1, 6 bases. This CDR3 region has 17 residues. V was cut by 0 bases and J by 2 bases, with 17 bases left in between. Germline V gene sequence: CDR1 SGHRS, CDR2 YFSETQ. The CDR3 loop is CASSLDREHAIQETQYF. Here the CDR3 DNA reads TGCGCCAGCAGCTTGGACAGGGAACACGCCATTCAAGAGACCCAGTACTTC.

The chain has TRBV11-3 and TRBJ2-7; maybe TRBD1 (6 bases). Trimming stripped 5 bases from V and 3 bases from J, with 20 bases between. This CDR3 has 16 amino acids. Per the germline V gene, CDR1 is SGHNT and CDR2 is YENEEA. As DNA, the CDR3 is TGTGCCAGCAGCCCGCACGACAGGCCCAACCTCTACGAGCAGTACTTC. This gives the protein CASSPHDRPNLYEQYF. Looking up the rest from reference TRBV11-3 and TRBJ2-7 gives the full variable domain: EAGVVQSPRYKIIEKKQPVAFWCNPISGHNTLYWYLQNLGQGPELLIRYENEEAVDDSQLPKDRFSAERLKGVDSTLKIQPAELGDSAVYLCASSPHDRPNLYEQYFGPGTRLTVT.

This sequence joins TRBV28 and TRBJ2-2; 8 nucleotides line up with TRBD1. The germline gives CDR1 MDHEN, CDR2 SYDVKM. This CDR3 spans 14 amino acids. V shed 9 bases and J 2 bases; nucleotides not matched to a gene: 5. In DNA, the CDR3 is TGTGCCAGATTCGACAGGGGAAACACCGGGGAGCTGTTTTTT. This encodes CARFDRGNTGELFF. Full variable domain (missing parts from reference TRBV28 and TRBJ2-2): DVKVTQSSRYLVKRTGEKVFLECVQDMDHENMFWYRQDPGLGLRLIYFSYDVKMKEKGDIPEGYSVSREKKERFSLILESASTNQTSMYLCARFDRGNTGELFFGEGSRLTVL.

This clone was picked up one time. The rearrangement links TRBV6-1 to TRBJ2-5; D is ambiguous. Germline assignment: CDR1 MNHNS and CDR2 SASEGT. V lost 1 base and J lost 1, with 7 bases in between. The CDR3 contains 14 residues. In DNA, the CDR3 is TGTGCCAGCAGTGAAGAGAGAGGCCAAGAGACCCAGTACTTC. Protein sequence: CASSEERGQETQYF.

The chain links TRBV3-1 (or the pseudogene TRBV3-2) to TRBJ2-5, with a possible D match to TRBD1 (8 bases). The CDR3 loop spans 15 amino acids. The V gene lost 0 bases and the J gene lost 5 bases, with 13 bases spanning the gap. From germline, CDR1 is LGHDT and CDR2 YNNKEL (reference sequence). The CDR3 DNA follows: TGTGCCAGCAGCCAAGATACAGGGGGAGGGGAGACCCAGTACTTC. Translating it yields CASSQDTGGGETQYF.

The gene calls are TRBV28 and TRBJ2-7; a weak D match, TRBD1 (6 bases). From germline, CDR1 is MDHEN and CDR2 SYDVKM. The V and J ends lost 5 bases and 0 bases respectively, with 14 bases between them. The CDR3 consists of 15 residues. CDR3 bases: TGTGCCAGCAGTCCGCGAGGGGGAACCTCCTACGAGCAGTACTTC. It yields the protein CASSPRGGTSYEQYF.

This sequence joins TRBV5-1 and TRBJ1-1; TRBD1 agrees at 8 bases. This CDR3 spans 13 amino acids. Germline V gene data show CDR1 as SGHRS and CDR2 as YFSETQ. With V trimmed by 3 bases and J by 4 bases, 2 bases remained unmatched. For the CDR3, the DNA is TGCGCCAGCAGCTACAGGGGGGGCACTGAAGCTTTCTTT. Encoded protein: CASSYRGGTEAFF.

V is TRBV23-1 and J is TRBJ2-1; D possibly corresponds to TRBD1 (7 bases). TRBV23-1 is an ORF for which the function is uncertain. The CDR3 length is 17 residues. V lost 4 bases, J lost 5 bases, and 21 bases lay in between. The CDR3 loop reads CASSLYPDRDFNNEQFF. Here the CDR3 DNA reads TGCGCCAGCAGTCTCTACCCAGACAGGGACTTTAACAATGAGCAGTTCTTC.

J is TRBJ2-3 and V is TRBV7-9, with D possibly being TRBD2 (6 bases). The V end was cut by 4 bases, the J end by 0 bases, with 14 bases between. CDR3 length: 16 residues. The V gene's germline CDR1 is SEHNR and CDR2 FQNEAQ (reference sequence). CDR3 nucleotides: TGTGCCAGCAGCTCTTATAGCGGTCAGAGCACAGATACGCAGTATTTT. Protein sequence: CASSSYSGQSTDTQYF.

The V and J genes are TRBV6-2 or TRBV6-3 and TRBJ1-6; TRBD1 is a possible D gene (6 bases). CDR3 size: 14 residues. Trimming stripped 4 bases from V and 6 bases from J, with 10 bases between. Germline V gene data show CDR1 as MNHEY and CDR2 as SVGEGT. CDR3 protein: CASSLQGGNSPLHF. The DNA for the CDR3 is TGTGCCAGCAGTTTACAGGGTGGTAATTCACCCCTCCACTTT.

The J gene is TRBJ1-2, the V gene TRBV12-3 or TRBV12-4, with TRBD1 as a possible D gene (5 bases). The CDR3 runs to 12 residues. V lost 1 base, J lost 8 bases, and 8 bases lay in between. This CDR3 reads CASSLVPGGYTF. The CDR3 DNA follows: TGTGCCAGCAGTTTAGTTCCAGGGGGCTACACCTTC.

The V and J genes are TRBV6-1 and TRBJ1-4, with 7 bases identical to TRBD1. CDR3 length: 14 residues. Per germline, CDR1 MNHNS and CDR2 SASEGT. The V gene end was trimmed by 4 bases and the J gene end by 6 bases; junction bases not matched to a gene: 5. The CDR3 sequence: CASSVAGTDEKLFF. The CDR3 DNA reads TGTGCCAGCAGTGTAGCCGGGACAGATGAAAAACTGTTTTTT.

This clone turned up a few times. The V call is TRBV5-1, the J call TRBJ1-5; 8 bases align to TRBD1. Germline lookup yields CDR1 SGHRS and CDR2 YFSETQ. V lost 0 bases, J lost 6 bases, and 5 bases stayed unmatched. The CDR3 is made up of 15 amino acids. As DNA, the CDR3 is TGCGCCAGCAGCTTGGGACAGGGGTCCGGTCAGCCCCAGCATTTT. Translated: CASSLGQGSGQPQHF. Complete variable domain (other parts from reference TRBV5-1 and TRBJ1-5): KAGVTQTPRYLIKTRGQQVTLSCSPISGHRSVSWYQQTPGQGLQFLFEYFSETQRNKGNFPGRFSGRQFSNSRSEMNVSTLELGDSALYLCASSLGQGSGQPQHFGDGTRLSIL.